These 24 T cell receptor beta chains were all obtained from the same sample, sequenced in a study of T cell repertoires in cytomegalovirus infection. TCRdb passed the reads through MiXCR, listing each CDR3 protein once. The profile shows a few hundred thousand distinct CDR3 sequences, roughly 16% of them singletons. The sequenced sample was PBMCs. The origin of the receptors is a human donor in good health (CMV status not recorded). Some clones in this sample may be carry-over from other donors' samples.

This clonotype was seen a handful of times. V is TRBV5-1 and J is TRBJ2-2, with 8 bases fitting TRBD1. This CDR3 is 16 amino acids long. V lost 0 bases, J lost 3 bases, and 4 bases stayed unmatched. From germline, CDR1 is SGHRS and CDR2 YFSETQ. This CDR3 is CASSLAGQGDTGELFF. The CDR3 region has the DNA TGCGCCAGCAGCTTGGCCGGACAGGGCGACACCGGGGAGCTGTTTTTT.

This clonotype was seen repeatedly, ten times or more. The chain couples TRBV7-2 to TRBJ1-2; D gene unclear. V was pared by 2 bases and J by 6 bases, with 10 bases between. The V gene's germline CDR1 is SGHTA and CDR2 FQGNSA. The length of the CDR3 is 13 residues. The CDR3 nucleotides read TGTGCCAGCAGCTTATCGGTGGCGAATGGCTACACCTTC. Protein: CASSLSVANGYTF.

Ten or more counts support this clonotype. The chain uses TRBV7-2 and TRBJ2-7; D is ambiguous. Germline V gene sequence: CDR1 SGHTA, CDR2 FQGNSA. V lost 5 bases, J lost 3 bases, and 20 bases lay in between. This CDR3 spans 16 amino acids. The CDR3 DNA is TGTGCCAGCAGCCCCCGACCGCCCCCGAACGTCTACGAGCAGTACTTC. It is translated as CASSPRPPPNVYEQYF. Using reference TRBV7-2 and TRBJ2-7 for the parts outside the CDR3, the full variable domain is GAGVSQSPSNKVTEKGKDVELRCDPISGHTALYWYRQSLGQGLEFLIYFQGNSAPDKSGLPSDRFSAERTGGSVSTLTIQRTQQEDSAVYLCASSPRPPPNVYEQYFGPGTRLTVT.

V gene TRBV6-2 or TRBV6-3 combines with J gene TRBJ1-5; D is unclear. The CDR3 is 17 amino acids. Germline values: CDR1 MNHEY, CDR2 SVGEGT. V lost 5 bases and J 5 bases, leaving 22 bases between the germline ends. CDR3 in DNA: TGTGCCAGCAGTCTTCGGCCCACGGGCAGACCCGATCAGCCCCAGCATTTT. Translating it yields CASSLRPTGRPDQPQHF.

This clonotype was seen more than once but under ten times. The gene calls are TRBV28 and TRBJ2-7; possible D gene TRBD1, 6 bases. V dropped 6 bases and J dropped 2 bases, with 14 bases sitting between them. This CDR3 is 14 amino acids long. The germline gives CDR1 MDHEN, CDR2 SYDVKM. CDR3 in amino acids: CASSPGGHPYEQYF. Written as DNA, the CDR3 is TGTGCCAGCAGCCCTGGGGGACACCCCTACGAGCAGTACTTC.

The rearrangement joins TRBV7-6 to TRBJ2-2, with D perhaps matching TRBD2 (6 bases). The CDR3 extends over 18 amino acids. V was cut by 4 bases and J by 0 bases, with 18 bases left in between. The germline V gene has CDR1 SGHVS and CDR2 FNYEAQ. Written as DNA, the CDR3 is TGTGCCAGCAGCTCGTGGAGGTTAGCGGACCCGAACACCGGGGAGCTGTTTTTT. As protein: CASSSWRLADPNTGELFF.

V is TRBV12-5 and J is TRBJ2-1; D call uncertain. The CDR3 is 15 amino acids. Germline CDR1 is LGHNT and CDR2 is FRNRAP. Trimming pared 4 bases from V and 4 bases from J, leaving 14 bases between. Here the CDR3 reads CASGSPGQEYNEQFF. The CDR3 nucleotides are TGTGCTAGTGGTTCCCCCGGGCAGGAGTACAATGAGCAGTTCTTC.

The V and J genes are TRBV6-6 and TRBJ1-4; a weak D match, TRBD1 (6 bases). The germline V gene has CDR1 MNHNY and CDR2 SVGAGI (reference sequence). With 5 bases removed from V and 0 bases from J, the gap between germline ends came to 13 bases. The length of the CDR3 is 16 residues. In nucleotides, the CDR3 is TGTGCCAGCAGTGTGCGGAAGGGGGCAACTAATGAAAAACTGTTTTTT. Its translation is CASSVRKGATNEKLFF.

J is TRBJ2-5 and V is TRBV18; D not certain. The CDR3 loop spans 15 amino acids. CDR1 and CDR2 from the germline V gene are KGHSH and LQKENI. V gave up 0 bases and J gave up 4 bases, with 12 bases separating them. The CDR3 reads CASSPPKTRAETQYF. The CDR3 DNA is TGTGCCAGCTCACCACCGAAGACAAGGGCAGAGACCCAGTACTTC. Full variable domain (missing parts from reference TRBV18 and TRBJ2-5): NAGVMQNPRHLVRRRGQEARLRCSPMKGHSHVYWYRQLPEEGLKFMVYLQKENIIDESGMPKERFSAEFPKEGPSILRIQQVVRGDSAAYFCASSPPKTRAETQYFGPGTRLLVL.

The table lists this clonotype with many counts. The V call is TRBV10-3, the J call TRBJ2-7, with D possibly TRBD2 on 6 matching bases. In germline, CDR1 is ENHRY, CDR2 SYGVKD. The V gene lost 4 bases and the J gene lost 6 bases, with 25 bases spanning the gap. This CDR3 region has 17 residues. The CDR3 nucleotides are TGTGCCATCAGTGGGGGGGTGGCGTCCACAAACCCATTCGAGCAGTACTTC. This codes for CAISGGVASTNPFEQYF.

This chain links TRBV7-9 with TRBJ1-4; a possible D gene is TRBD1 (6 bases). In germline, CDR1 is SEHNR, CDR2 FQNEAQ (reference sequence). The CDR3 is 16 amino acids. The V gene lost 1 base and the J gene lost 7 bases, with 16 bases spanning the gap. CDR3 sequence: CASSLDQTGVSEKLFF. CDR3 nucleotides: TGTGCCAGCAGCTTAGATCAGACAGGCGTCAGTGAAAAACTGTTTTTT.

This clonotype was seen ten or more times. The CDR3 reads CASSLESGFYNEQFF. In nucleotides, the CDR3 is TGTGCCAGCAGCTTAGAGAGCGGGTTCTACAATGAGCAGTTCTTC. This rearrangement joins TRBV11-2 to TRBJ2-1; the D gene is possibly TRBD2 (6 bases). V lost 0 bases and J lost 3, with 9 bases in between. This CDR3 has 15 amino acids. Germline V gives CDR1 SGHAT, CDR2 FQNNGV.

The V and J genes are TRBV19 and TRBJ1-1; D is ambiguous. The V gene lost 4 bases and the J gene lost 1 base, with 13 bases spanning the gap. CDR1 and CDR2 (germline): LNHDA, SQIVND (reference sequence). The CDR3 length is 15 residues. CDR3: CASSRRPTGNTEAFF. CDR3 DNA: TGTGCCAGTAGTAGAAGGCCGACGGGGAACACTGAAGCTTTCTTT. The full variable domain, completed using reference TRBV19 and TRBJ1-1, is DGGITQSPKYLFRKEGQNVTLSCEQNLNHDAMYWYRQDPGQGLRLIYYSQIVNDFQKGDIAEGYSVSREKKESFPLTVTSAQKNPTAFYLCASSRRPTGNTEAFFGQGTRLTVV.

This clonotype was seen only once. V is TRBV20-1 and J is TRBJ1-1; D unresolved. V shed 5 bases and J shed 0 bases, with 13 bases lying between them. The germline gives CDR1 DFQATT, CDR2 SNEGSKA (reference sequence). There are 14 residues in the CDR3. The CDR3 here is CSASGPPMNTEAFF. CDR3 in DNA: TGCAGTGCTTCGGGCCCTCCTATGAACACTGAAGCTTTCTTT.

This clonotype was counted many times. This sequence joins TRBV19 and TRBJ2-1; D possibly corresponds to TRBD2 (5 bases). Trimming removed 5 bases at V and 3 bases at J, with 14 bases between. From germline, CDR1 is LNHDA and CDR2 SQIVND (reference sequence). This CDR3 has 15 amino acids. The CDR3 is CASSLGGGYYNEQFF. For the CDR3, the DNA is TGTGCCAGTAGTTTGGGTGGAGGTTACTACAATGAGCAGTTCTTC.

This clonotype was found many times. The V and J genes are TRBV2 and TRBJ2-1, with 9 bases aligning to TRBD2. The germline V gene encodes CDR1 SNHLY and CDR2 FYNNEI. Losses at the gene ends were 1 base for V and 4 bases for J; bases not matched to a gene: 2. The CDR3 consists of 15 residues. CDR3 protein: CASSEGTSGYNEQFF. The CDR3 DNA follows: TGTGCCAGCAGTGAAGGCACTAGCGGGTACAATGAGCAGTTCTTC.

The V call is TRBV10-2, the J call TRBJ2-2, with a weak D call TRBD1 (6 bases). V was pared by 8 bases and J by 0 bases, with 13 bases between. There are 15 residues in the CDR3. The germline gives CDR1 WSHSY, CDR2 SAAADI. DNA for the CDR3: TGCGCCAGCCATTTGGGGGCTTCGAACACCGGGGAGCTGTTTTTT. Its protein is CASHLGASNTGELFF.

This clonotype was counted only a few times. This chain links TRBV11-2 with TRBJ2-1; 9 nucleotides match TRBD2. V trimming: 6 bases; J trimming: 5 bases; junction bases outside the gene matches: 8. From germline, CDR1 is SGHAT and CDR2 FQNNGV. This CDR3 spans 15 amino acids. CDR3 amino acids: CASSNGRGGNNEQFF. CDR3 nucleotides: TGTGCCAGCAGTAACGGGCGGGGGGGTAACAATGAGCAGTTCTTC.

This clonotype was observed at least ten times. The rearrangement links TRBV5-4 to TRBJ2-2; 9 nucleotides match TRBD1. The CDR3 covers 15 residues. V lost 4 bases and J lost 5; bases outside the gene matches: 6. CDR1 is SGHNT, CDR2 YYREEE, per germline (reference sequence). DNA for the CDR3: TGTGCCAGCAGCCAGGGACAGGGCGTAACCGGGGAGCTGTTTTTT. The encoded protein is CASSQGQGVTGELFF.

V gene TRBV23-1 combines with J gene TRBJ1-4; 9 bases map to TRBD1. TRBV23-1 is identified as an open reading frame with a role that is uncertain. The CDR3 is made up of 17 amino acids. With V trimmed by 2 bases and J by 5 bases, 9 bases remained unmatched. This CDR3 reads CASSQPQWDRENEKLFF. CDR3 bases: TGCGCCAGCAGTCAACCCCAATGGGACAGGGAAAATGAAAAACTGTTTTTT.

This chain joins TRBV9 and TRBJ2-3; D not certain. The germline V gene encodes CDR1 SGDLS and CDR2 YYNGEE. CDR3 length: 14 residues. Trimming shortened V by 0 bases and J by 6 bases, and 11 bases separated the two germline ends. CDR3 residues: CASSVGPHGDTQYF. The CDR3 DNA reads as TGTGCCAGCAGCGTAGGTCCGCACGGGGATACGCAGTATTTT.

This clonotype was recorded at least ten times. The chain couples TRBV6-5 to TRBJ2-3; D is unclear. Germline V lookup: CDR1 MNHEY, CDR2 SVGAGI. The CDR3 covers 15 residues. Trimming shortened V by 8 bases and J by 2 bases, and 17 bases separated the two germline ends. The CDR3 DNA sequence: TGTGCCAGCGCCCCACCCGGCGCCTACACAGATACGCAGTATTTT. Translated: CASAPPGAYTDTQYF.

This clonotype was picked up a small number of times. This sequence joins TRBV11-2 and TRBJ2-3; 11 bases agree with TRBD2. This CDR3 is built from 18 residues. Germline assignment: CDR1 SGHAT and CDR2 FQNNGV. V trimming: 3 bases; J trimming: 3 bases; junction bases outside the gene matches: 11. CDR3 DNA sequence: TGTGCCAGCAGCTTTATGCCGGCTAGCGGGGGGCGGACAGATACGCAGTATTTT. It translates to CASSFMPASGGRTDTQYF.

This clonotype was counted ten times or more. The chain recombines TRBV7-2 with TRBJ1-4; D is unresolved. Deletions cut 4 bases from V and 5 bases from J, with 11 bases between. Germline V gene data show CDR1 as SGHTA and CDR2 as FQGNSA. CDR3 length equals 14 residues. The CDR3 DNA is TGTGCCAGCAGCTCCCGGGGTTCCAATGAAAAACTGTTTTTT. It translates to CASSSRGSNEKLFF.